These T cell receptor beta chains were read from a single sample in a study of shared clonotypes between healthy human individuals. The assay was immunoSEQ multiplex PCR, and TCRdb's table has in-frame clones only and misses some. The sample shows more than 550,000 clones, 72% of them seen only once. Sequencing used memory CD4+ T cells sorted from blood. The receptor set was obtained from a woman aged 25-40 years in good health. Both conserved end residues are part of each CDR3. D genes are given only for firm matches. Size values are once, few and many counts, or a class for expanded clones, and some rows have none.

v_call	d_call	j_call	clone_size	cdr3_nt	cdr3_aa
TRBV29-1	-	TRBJ2-7	few	TGCAGCGTTGACGGGCAGGGGAACAACGAGCAGTACTTC	CSVDGQGNNEQYF
TRBV4-1	-	TRBJ2-7	-	TGCGCCAGCAGCCGAGGGGATCGCTCCTACGAGCAGTACTTC	CASSRGDRSYEQYF
TRBV10-1	-	TRBJ2-7	-	TGCGCCACCGCACTAATCTTCTACGAGCAGTACTTC	CATALIFYEQYF
TRBV11-2	-	TRBJ2-1	-	TGTGCCAGCAGCTTAGGGAGGGACAATGAGCAGTTCTTC	CASSLGRDNEQFF
TRBV11-3	-	TRBJ1-1	-	TGTGCCAGCAGCTTAAGGGTGGGGAACACTGAAGCTTTCTTT	CASSLRVGNTEAFF
TRBV29-1	-	TRBJ2-2	few	TGCAGCGTTCTTGGAAACACCGGGGAGCTGTTTTTT	CSVLGNTGELFF
TRBV28	-	TRBJ2-1	-	TGTGCCAGCAGTTTAGGGAACCCTGGTTTTAGGCAGTTCTTC	CASSLGNPGFRQFF
TRBV19	-	TRBJ2-1	-	TGTGCCAGTAGTATCGGGCGACGGAGGAGCTCCTACAATGAGCAGTTCTTC	CASSIGRRRSSYNEQFF
TRBV19	-	TRBJ2-3	-	TGTGCCAGTACCTCTTACCCAGATACGCAGTATTTT	CASTSYPDTQYF
TRBV28	TRBD1	TRBJ1-5	many	TGTGCCAGCAGTTTACAGGGGGCGAGCAATCAGCCCCAGCATTTT	CASSLQGASNQPQHF
TRBV21-1	-	TRBJ2-2	few	TGTGCCAGCAGCAAAACCGACCGGACTAGCGGGAGTCACACCGGGGAGCTGTTTTTT	CASSKTDRTSGSHTGELFF
TRBV2	TRBD1	TRBJ1-5	-	TGTGCCAGCAGCCCCGGACAGGGGGCAAGAGGAGGACAGCCCCAGCATTTT	CASSPGQGARGGQPQHF
TRBV27	TRBD2	TRBJ2-1	-	TGTGCCAGCAGGACAATAGCGGGAGGCTGGAATGAGCAGTTCTTC	CASRTIAGGWNEQFF
TRBV7-6	-	TRBJ1-5	-	TGTGCCAGCAGCTTAGATGGGGGCTATCAGCCCCAGCATTTT	CASSLDGGYQPQHF
TRBV11-3	-	TRBJ2-3	-	TGTGCCAGCAGCTTAGGGACAGATACGCAGTATTTT	CASSLGTDTQYF
TRBV21-1	-	TRBJ2-6	-	TGTGCCAGCCAAGAGCCCCCTGGGGCCAACGTCCTGACTTTC	CASQEPPGANVLTF
TRBV4-1	TRBD2	TRBJ2-1	-	TGCGCCAGCAGCCAACTTGGACTAGCGGGGAGCTCCTACAATGAGCAGTTCTTC	CASSQLGLAGSSYNEQFF
TRBV7-9	-	TRBJ1-5	-	TGTGCCAGCAGCCTCCGGCAGGGGAATCAGCCCCAGCATTTT	CASSLRQGNQPQHF
TRBV6-1	-	TRBJ1-2	few	TGTGCCAGCAGTGAAGGGCGACAGACCTATGGCTACACCTTC	CASSEGRQTYGYTF
TRBV29-1	-	TRBJ2-7	-	TGCAGCGTTGTCGGACCTAACTACGAGCAGTACTTC	CSVVGPNYEQYF
TRBV30	-	TRBJ1-5	-	TGTGCCTGGAGTGTATCAGGGAATCAGCCCCAGCATTTT	CAWSVSGNQPQHF
TRBV14	-	TRBJ2-1	few	TGTGCCAGCAGCCATCGACCTCCGACTAGTCAATACAATGAGCAGTTCTTC	CASSHRPPTSQYNEQFF
TRBV6-5	-	TRBJ1-2	-	TGTGCCAGCAGTCGGGACAATAACTATGGCTACACCTTC	CASSRDNNYGYTF
TRBV11-2	-	TRBJ1-3	-	TGTGCCAGCAGCCTAAACGCGGGGAACTCTGGAAACACCATATATTTT	CASSLNAGNSGNTIYF
TRBV7-2	-	TRBJ2-7	-	TGTGCCAGCAGCTCCTTCGGGGGCGCGAGTACCTACGAGCAGTACTTC	CASSSFGGASTYEQYF
TRBV15	-	TRBJ1-4	once	TGTGCCACCAGCAGGGGCTGGGGAGGGGCAACTAATGAAAAACTGTTTTTT	CATSRGWGGATNEKLFF
TRBV18	TRBD2	TRBJ2-2	-	TGTGCCAGCTCACCGGCTAGCGGGAGTATGACCGGGGAGCTGTTTTTT	CASSPASGSMTGELFF
TRBV29-1	-	TRBJ2-3	-	TGCAGCGTTGGTACGGAATTAAGCACAGATACGCAGTATTTT	CSVGTELSTDTQYF
TRBV5-1	-	TRBJ2-1	many	TGCGCCAGCAGCTTGGCCAGCACGGCGTACAATGAGCAGTTCTTC	CASSLASTAYNEQFF
TRBV11-2	TRBD2	TRBJ2-1	-	TGTGCCAGCACCTCACTAGCGAGATCCTACAATGAGCAGTTCTTC	CASTSLARSYNEQFF
TRBV11-2	-	TRBJ2-2	-	TGTGCCAGCAGCTTAGGTCTGGGCTTGAACACCGGGGAGCTGTTTTTT	CASSLGLGLNTGELFF
TRBV15	-	TRBJ1-2	-	TGTGCCACCAGCAGAGACACCAGGGACTTTGGCTACACCTTC	CATSRDTRDFGYTF
TRBV2	TRBD1	TRBJ2-1	-	TGTGCCAGCCCCCGGGACAGGGGTAAGGACCGGCCGCTTGTGGAGCAGTTCTTC	CASPRDRGKDRPLVEQFF
TRBV28	-	TRBJ1-3	-	TGTGCCAGCAGTTTATTGGTCAGCTCTGGAAACACCATATATTTT	CASSLLVSSGNTIYF
TRBV5-1	-	TRBJ2-3	-	TGCGCCAGCAGCGAACTAGGATCGTTCGGGGATACGCAGTATTTT	CASSELGSFGDTQYF
TRBV5-4	-	TRBJ2-3	-	TGTGCCAGCAGCTTGAGCAGCGGTGACACAGATACGCAGTATTTT	CASSLSSGDTDTQYF
TRBV7-2	-	TRBJ1-1	-	TGTGCCAGCAGCCGGCCGTTACCCATGAACACTGAAGCTTTCTTT	CASSRPLPMNTEAFF
TRBV5-8	TRBD2	TRBJ2-6	-	TGTGCCAGCATGCGGGGGGGACCCTCTGGGGCCAACGCCCTGACTTTC	CASMRGGPSGANALTF
TRBV6-5	TRBD1	TRBJ2-4	-	TGTGCCAGCAGCCCGGGACAGGGTAGGAACATTCAGTACTTC	CASSPGQGRNIQYF
TRBV11-3	TRBD2	TRBJ2-2	-	TGTGCCAGCAGCTTAGAAGGACTAGCGGGAGGAAACGGGGAGCTGTTTTTT	CASSLEGLAGGNGELFF
TRBV29-1	-	TRBJ2-3	-	TGCAGCGTTGAAGATTCGGTCGGGTTTTGGACAGATACGCAGTATTTT	CSVEDSVGFWTDTQYF
TRBV7-8	TRBD2	TRBJ2-7	few	TGTGCCAGCGCTAAACTAGCGAACTACGAGCAGTACTTC	CASAKLANYEQYF
TRBV6-1	-	TRBJ1-2	few	TGTGCCAGCAGAACACAGGGAGTAACGGGCTACACCTTC	CASRTQGVTGYTF
TRBV19	-	TRBJ2-7	-	TGTGCCAGTAGTATCGAGAACGGATTCTACGAGCAGTACTTC	CASSIENGFYEQYF
TRBV19	-	TRBJ2-5	-	TGTGCCAGTAGTATGGAGGGGGAGACCCAGTACTTC	CASSMEGETQYF
TRBV29-1	-	TRBJ2-6	few	TGCAGCGTTGAGTCCGACGGGCCCTCTGGGGCCAACGTCCTGACTTTC	CSVESDGPSGANVLTF
TRBV5-1	TRBD2	TRBJ2-7	-	TGCGCCAGCAAACGGACTAGCCGGGAGGGCGAGCAGTACTTC	CASKRTSREGEQYF
TRBV6-4	TRBD2	TRBJ2-7	many	TGTGCCAGCAGTGACTCAAGGCGGGAGTACTACGAGCAGTACTTC	CASSDSRREYYEQYF
TRBV18	-	TRBJ2-7	-	TGTGCCAGCTCACCGGTCAGCGGAGCCTACGAGCAGTACTTC	CASSPVSGAYEQYF
TRBV5-6	-	TRBJ2-7	-	TGTGCCAGCAGCTTGGTTGGCTACCAGAGCTCCTACGAGCAGTACTTC	CASSLVGYQSSYEQYF
TRBV10-2	-	TRBJ1-1	-	TGCGCCAGCAGTGAGTCGAATGGGGGGCGCGCGGCTTTCTTT	CASSESNGGRAAFF
TRBV19	TRBD1	TRBJ1-5	-	TGTGCCAGTAGTATAGTTGGGCAGGGGGTCGATAGCAATCAGCCCCAGCATTTT	CASSIVGQGVDSNQPQHF
TRBV6-1	-	TRBJ2-5	-	TGTGCCAGCAGTGATTGGGGGGCCCAGTACTTC	CASSDWGAQYF